One sample yielded the 20 T cell receptor beta chains listed below, sequenced in a study of blood T cell repertoires in COVID-19 (dated by TCRdb to about 2020). Libraries came from the immunoSEQ multiplex PCR assay. Drawn from immuneACCESS, this table holds only the in-frame rearrangements with V and J called that TCRdb kept. Clones are partly lost; checked studies trace under half to an unresolved V gene and leave the rest unexplained. The sample contains under 90,000 clones, around 90% of them found a single time. The ten largest clones capture around 3.7% of the sample. Sequenced material: peripheral blood. These receptor sequences come from a woman aged 45-65 years with COVID-19, enrolled during active disease.

The genes are TRBV3-1 (or the pseudogene TRBV3-2) and TRBJ1-1, with D possibly matching TRBD1 (5 bases). This CDR3 has 15 residues. Trimming left V 4 bases short and J 4 bases short, with 16 bases between. CDR1 LGHDT and CDR2 YNNKEL come from the germline V gene (reference sequence). CDR3 DNA sequence: TGTGCCAGCAGCCCCACGGGGGTGGATAGCACTGAAGCTTTCTTT. Encoded protein: CASSPTGVDSTEAFF.

The V call is TRBV10-3, the J call TRBJ2-2; D gene unclear. Trimming left V 8 bases short and J 7 bases short, with 11 bases between. From germline, CDR1 is ENHRY and CDR2 SYGVKD. This CDR3 region has 12 residues. This CDR3 reads CAIRSEIGELFF. In nucleotides, the CDR3 is TGTGCCATCCGATCGGAGATCGGGGAGCTGTTTTTT.

V and J are TRBV2 and TRBJ1-2, with a possible D match to TRBD1 (6 bases). This CDR3 is built from 17 residues. The germline gives CDR1 SNHLY, CDR2 FYNNEI. Trimming stripped 6 bases from V and 8 bases from J, with 28 bases between. This CDR3 is CASSILGTTKSIKGYTF. CDR3 nucleotide sequence: TGTGCCAGCAGCATACTCGGGACAACCAAATCTATTAAAGGCTACACCTTC.

V gene TRBV7-6 combines with J gene TRBJ2-2; 9 nucleotides line up with TRBD2. V was clipped by 6 bases and J by 4 bases; unmatched bases: 6. The germline gives CDR1 SGHVS, CDR2 FNYEAQ. This CDR3 spans 15 amino acids. The CDR3: CASSQAGGPTGELFF. Written as DNA, the CDR3 is TGTGCCAGCAGTCAAGCGGGAGGTCCCACCGGGGAGCTGTTTTTT.

The genes are TRBV5-1 and TRBJ2-3; 8 nucleotides match TRBD2. Germline CDR1 SGHRS, CDR2 YFSETQ. This CDR3 is built from 16 residues. After removal of 0 bases from V and 2 bases from J, the junction contained 5 bases not matched to a gene. This CDR3 is CASSLGIAGITDTQYF. DNA of the CDR3: TGCGCCAGCAGCTTGGGAATAGCGGGAATCACAGATACGCAGTATTTT.

V gene TRBV6-5 combines with J gene TRBJ2-3; 9 nucleotides line up with TRBD1. The CDR3 has 14 residues. From germline, CDR1 is MNHEY and CDR2 SVGAGI. With V trimmed by 8 bases and J by 4 bases, 7 bases remained unmatched. CDR3 nucleotides: TGTGCCAGCTTCGGGGACAGGGAGGCAGATACGCAGTATTTT. Its protein is CASFGDREADTQYF.

This chain links TRBV7-2 with TRBJ2-3, with TRBD2 identical over 13 bases. Germline trimming cut 5 bases from V and 6 bases from J; bases unmatched to any gene: 8. This CDR3 contains 16 residues. Germline assignment: CDR1 SGHTA and CDR2 FQGNSA. CDR3 sequence: CASSAQPGLAGDTQYF. The CDR3 nucleotides are TGTGCCAGCAGCGCCCAGCCGGGACTAGCGGGGGATACGCAGTATTTT.

The chain employs TRBV6-1 and TRBJ1-2, with TRBD1 matching over 7 bases. CDR3 length: 17 amino acids. CDR1 and CDR2 from the germline V gene are MNHNS and SASEGT. With 2 bases clipped from V and 8 bases from J, the junction kept 17 bases outside the gene matches. The CDR3 here is CASSESRSLTGSEGYTF. Written as DNA, the CDR3 is TGTGCCAGCAGTGAATCTAGGAGTCTGACAGGGTCAGAGGGCTACACCTTC.

This chain uses TRBV5-1 with TRBJ2-3, with 12 bases identical to TRBD2. Germline V gives CDR1 SGHRS, CDR2 YFSETQ. The CDR3 has 17 residues. The junction had 13 bases not matched to a gene; V was cut back by 4 bases and J by 7 bases. CDR3 sequence reads: CASSAVTSGRHRNTQYF. CDR3 sequence (DNA): TGCGCCAGCAGCGCCGTGACTAGCGGGAGACATCGAAATACGCAGTATTTT.

V gene TRBV24-1 combines with J gene TRBJ2-2, with 7 bases lining up with TRBD2. CDR3 length: 15 residues. Germline V gene sequence: CDR1 KGHDR, CDR2 SFDVKD. Germline trimming cut 8 bases from V and 3 bases from J; bases unmatched to any gene: 8. The DNA of the CDR3 is TGTGCCACCAAGGCCCGGGGGGAGGACACCGGGGAGCTGTTTTTT. Translation: CATKARGEDTGELFF.

V usage is TRBV5-6 and J usage is TRBJ1-2, with 9 bases that match TRBD1. J was trimmed by 4 bases and V by 4 bases; bases with no gene match: 2. Germline-derived CDR1 and CDR2 are SGHDT and YYEEEE. This CDR3 is 13 amino acids long. CDR3 in DNA: TGTGCCAGCAGCCAGGGACAGGGCTATGGCTACACCTTC. Translating it yields CASSQGQGYGYTF.

The rearrangement links TRBV2 to TRBJ2-7; D perhaps matches TRBD1 (6 bases). This CDR3 is built from 16 residues. The V end lost 2 bases, the J end lost 2 bases, and 16 bases lay between the germline ends. CDR1 is SNHLY, CDR2 FYNNEI, per germline. CDR3 sequence: CASSELTGTSPYEQYF. DNA for the CDR3: TGTGCCAGCAGTGAATTAACCGGGACAAGCCCCTACGAGCAGTACTTC.

V and J are TRBV4-1 and TRBJ2-1, with D unclear. CDR3 length equals 12 residues. Germline values: CDR1 MGHRA, CDR2 YSYEKL. The V gene lost 4 bases and the J gene lost 6 bases, with 7 bases spanning the gap. CDR3 in amino acids: CASSLQFNEQFF. The CDR3 DNA reads as TGCGCCAGCAGCCTTCAGTTCAATGAGCAGTTCTTC.

This chain uses TRBV7-2 with TRBJ2-1, with 11 bases matching TRBD1. The germline gives CDR1 SGHTA, CDR2 FQGNSA. This CDR3 has 15 amino acids. The junction had 8 bases not matched to a gene; V was cut back by 1 base and J by 12 bases. CDR3 sequence: CASSLVGQGALRQFF. The CDR3 DNA sequence: TGTGCCAGCAGCTTAGTAGGACAGGGGGCTCTGCGGCAGTTCTTC.

V usage is TRBV28 and J usage is TRBJ2-2; 8 nucleotides match TRBD1. Germline V CDR1 and CDR2: MDHEN, SYDVKM. The CDR3 extends over 16 amino acids. Trimming cost V 6 bases and J 2 bases; bases outside gene matches: 8. The CDR3, as DNA: TGTGCCAGCAGAATTGGACAGGGAAAAAACACCGGGGAGCTGTTTTTT. It yields the protein CASRIGQGKNTGELFF.

The chain combines TRBV19 with TRBJ2-3; TRBD1 might be the D (6 bases). The CDR3 is 16 amino acids. The germline gives CDR1 LNHDA, CDR2 SQIVND (reference sequence). V gave up 5 bases and J gave up 2 bases, with 17 bases separating them. CDR3 region: CASSVGRRTATDTQYF. The CDR3 DNA reads TGTGCCAGTAGTGTAGGACGGAGGACAGCCACAGATACGCAGTATTTT.

The rearrangement uses TRBV3-1 (or the pseudogene TRBV3-2) and TRBJ2-1; 7 positions match TRBD1. CDR1 is LGHDT and CDR2 is YNNKEL in the germline V gene (reference sequence). This CDR3 has 15 residues. V was pared by 1 base and J by 3 bases, with 3 bases of the junction left unmatched. The CDR3, as DNA: TGTGCCAGCAGCCAAGGGTGGGACAGCTACAATGAGCAGTTCTTC. This gives the protein CASSQGWDSYNEQFF.

The rearrangement links TRBV2 to TRBJ2-7, with 9 bases matching TRBD1. The CDR3 is 13 amino acids. Germline trimming cut 7 bases from V and 7 bases from J; bases unmatched to any gene: 8. Germline values: CDR1 SNHLY, CDR2 FYNNEI. The CDR3 here is CASTGQGGGEQYF. The CDR3 bases are TGTGCCAGCACGGGACAGGGCGGAGGGGAGCAGTACTTC. Full variable domain (missing parts from reference TRBV2 and TRBJ2-7): EPEVTQTPSHQVTQMGQEVILRCVPISNHLYFYWYRQILGQKVEFLVSFYNNEISEKSEIFDDQFSVERPDGSNFTLKIRSTKLEDSAMYFCASTGQGGGEQYFGPGTRLTVT.

The chain recombines TRBV6-6 with TRBJ2-4, with D uncertain. With 7 bases removed from V and 6 bases from J, the gap between germline ends came to 13 bases. CDR1 and CDR2 (germline): MNHNY, SVGAGI (reference sequence). The CDR3 has 13 amino acids. As DNA, the CDR3 is TGTGCCAGCACCCACGCCCGCGGAAACATTCAGTACTTC. Protein product: CASTHARGNIQYF.

This chain links TRBV7-8 with TRBJ1-6; possible D gene TRBD1, 6 bases. The CDR3 sequence is 15 residues long. Germline CDR1 reads SGHVS; CDR2 reads FQNEAQ. The germline V and J ends were trimmed by 1 base and 8 bases, with 12 bases remaining between them. The CDR3 loop reads CASSLGRGGDSPLHF. CDR3 DNA: TGTGCCAGCAGCTTAGGCAGGGGTGGTGATTCACCCCTCCACTTT.